The 28 T cell receptor beta chains presented below share a single source sample, sequenced in a study of Graves' ophthalmopathy and Graves' hyperthyroidism. Researchers took RNA transcripts and amplified TCR beta CDR3 regions from them. First-round RT-PCR employed HTBI primers, with a second-round multiplex PCR after it. TCRdb reprocessed the multiplex PCR reads via MiXCR and lists one record per CDR3 protein. The sample lists 350,000 to 450,000 distinct CDR3 sequences, roughly 21% occurring once. Specimen: peripheral blood. Every receptor here comes from a woman in her late teens or twenties with stable Graves' hyperthyroidism.

This clonotype has more than one count but fewer than ten. This sequence joins TRBV5-1 and TRBJ2-5; D is unclear. CDR3 length: 11 residues. V was trimmed by 5 bases and J by 2 bases, leaving 4 bases between them. The germline V gene has CDR1 SGHRS and CDR2 YFSETQ. CDR3 coding DNA: TGCGCCAGCAGGAAACAAGAGACCCAGTACTTC. Protein: CASRKQETQYF.

This clonotype was seen only a few times. The chain uses TRBV2 and TRBJ1-5, with 9 bases matching TRBD1. The germline V gene has CDR1 SNHLY and CDR2 FYNNEI. J gave up 6 bases and V 8 bases, and 8 bases lay outside the gene matches. This CDR3 contains 14 residues. CDR3 in DNA: TGTGCCAGCGGGGGGACAGGGTCGTTTCAGCCCCAGCATTTT. It specifies CASGGTGSFQPQHF. Filled out from reference TRBV2 and TRBJ1-5, the complete variable domain reads EPEVTQTPSHQVTQMGQEVILRCVPISNHLYFYWYRQILGQKVEFLVSFYNNEISEKSEIFDDQFSVERPDGSNFTLKIRSTKLEDSAMYFCASGGTGSFQPQHFGDGTRLSIL.

This clonotype was counted many times. The chain recombines TRBV28 with TRBJ1-5; maybe TRBD1 (5 bases). The germline V gene encodes CDR1 MDHEN and CDR2 SYDVKM. The germline V and J ends were trimmed by 7 bases and 3 bases, with 10 bases remaining between them. This CDR3 has 13 residues. CDR3 residues: CASTVTDNQPQHF. The CDR3 DNA sequence: TGTGCCAGCACCGTGACAGACAATCAGCCCCAGCATTTT.

The J gene is TRBJ2-2, the V gene TRBV12-3 or TRBV12-4; D is undetermined. This CDR3 has 13 amino acids. With 10 bases removed from V and 1 base from J, the gap between germline ends came to 10 bases. The CDR3 DNA follows: TGTGCCAACGAGTTAGGGAACACCGGGGAGCTGTTTTTT. Amino acids: CANELGNTGELFF.

This clonotype was counted many times. The chain employs TRBV6-2 or TRBV6-3 and TRBJ2-2, with D uncertain. Germline V gives CDR1 MNHEY, CDR2 SVGEGT. The CDR3 runs 15 residues. The V end lost 0 bases, the J end lost 7 bases, and 12 bases lay between the germline ends. The CDR3 region is CASSYSIQTGGELFF. In DNA form, the CDR3 reads TGTGCCAGCAGTTACTCGATCCAGACGGGCGGGGAGCTGTTTTTT.

There are many counts of this clonotype. The junction shows a germline mismatch at one end, possibly a read error. V gene TRBV7-9 combines with J gene TRBJ2-7; 9 bases are a match to TRBD1. This CDR3 region has 14 residues. The V gene's germline CDR1 is SEHNR and CDR2 FQNEAQ (reference sequence). The CDR3 protein is CASSSSPGQGTPCF. The CDR3 bases are TGTGCCAGCAGCTCCTCTCCGGGACAGGGTACTCCGTGCTTC.

The chain links TRBV10-3 to TRBJ2-5; D not certain. Trimming took off 3 bases at V and 9 bases at J, with 17 bases between the two ends. The CDR3 consists of 14 residues. The V gene's germline CDR1 is ENHRY and CDR2 SYGVKD. The CDR3 nucleotides are TGTGCCATCAGTGAAGGTTCGTGGAACGAGGCCCAGTACTTC. It yields the protein CAISEGSWNEAQYF.

This clonotype came up many times. This chain joins TRBV11-1 and TRBJ2-7, with 8 bases fitting TRBD2. In germline, CDR1 is SGHAT, CDR2 FQDESV (reference sequence). The CDR3 has 16 residues. Trimming at V came to 1 base and at J to 1 base, leaving 6 bases not matched to a gene. The CDR3 here is CASSLVQRETSYEQYF. The CDR3 DNA sequence: TGTGCCAGCAGCTTAGTCCAGCGGGAGACTTCCTACGAGCAGTACTTC.

This clonotype showed up many times. This chain uses TRBV19 with TRBJ2-7; 11 positions match TRBD2. The germline gives CDR1 LNHDA, CDR2 SQIVND (reference sequence). V was pared by 6 bases and J by 3 bases, with 7 bases of the junction left unmatched. This CDR3 comprises 15 residues. For the CDR3, the DNA is TGTGCCAGTAGACGAGGGACTAGCGGAAACTACGAGCAGTACTTC. The encoded protein is CASRRGTSGNYEQYF.

The table lists this clonotype with a few counts. The gene calls are TRBV4-1 and TRBJ2-5; 7 bases align to TRBD1. V shed 3 bases, J shed 1 base, and the junction held 14 bases outside the gene matches. CDR1 and CDR2 from the germline V gene are MGHRA and YSYEKL. The CDR3 has 18 residues. The CDR3 loop is CASSHPWDSSGFQETQYF. The CDR3 DNA is TGCGCCAGCAGCCATCCATGGGACAGCTCGGGCTTCCAAGAGACCCAGTACTTC.

The chain combines TRBV7-9 with TRBJ2-5, with D maybe TRBD2 (6 bases). This CDR3 is 14 amino acids long. Per germline, CDR1 SEHNR and CDR2 FQNEAQ (reference sequence). V was trimmed by 4 bases and J by 1 base, leaving 10 bases between them. The CDR3 region is CASSSRGTQETQYF. In DNA form, the CDR3 reads TGTGCCAGCAGCTCCCGGGGGACCCAAGAGACCCAGTACTTC.

This clonotype was counted ten times or more. The chain joins TRBV12-3 or TRBV12-4 to TRBJ1-1, with unresolved D. CDR3 length: 14 amino acids. V was pared by 2 bases and J by 1 base, with 8 bases between. The CDR3 bases are TGTGCCAGCAGTTTACTTAGGGAGAACACTGAAGCTTTCTTT. It translates to CASSLLRENTEAFF.

There are many counts of this clonotype. The junction departs from germline at one end; a sequencing error may be responsible. The chain employs TRBV7-3 and TRBJ2-1; 8 bases align to TRBD1. The CDR3 sequence is 15 residues long. Germline V gene sequence: CDR1 SGHTA, CDR2 FQGTGA. CDR3 DNA: TGTGCCAGCAGCCGACGACAGGGGAAATTCAATGAGAAGTTCTTC. Translating it yields CASSRRQGKFNEKFF.

There are a few counts of this clonotype. The rearrangement links TRBV18 to TRBJ2-5; D might be TRBD2 (5 bases). This CDR3 comprises 13 residues. V was cut by 3 bases and J by 4 bases, with 9 bases left in between. The germline CDR1 and CDR2 sequences are KGHSH and LQKENI. The CDR3: CASSPLDSETQYF. The CDR3, as DNA: TGTGCCAGCTCACCTTTGGACTCAGAGACCCAGTACTTC.

The rearrangement links TRBV6-1 to TRBJ1-5; possibly TRBD1 for D (5 bases). V was pared by 8 bases and J by 4 bases, with 12 bases between. Germline V gene data show CDR1 as MNHNS and CDR2 as SASEGT. This CDR3 region has 13 residues. This CDR3 is CASGIDSNQPQHF. In DNA, the CDR3 is TGTGCCAGCGGGATCGACAGTAATCAGCCCCAGCATTTT.

This clonotype is deemed medium-sized (0.01 to 0.1%). The chain employs TRBV28 and TRBJ1-1, with D tentatively TRBD1 (5 bases). V was pared by 8 bases and J by 9 bases, with 22 bases between. Germline loops: CDR1 MDHEN, CDR2 SYDVKM. CDR3 length equals 14 residues. CDR3 sequence: CASLTQGGRTKAFF. In DNA, the CDR3 is TGTGCCAGCCTAACTCAGGGAGGTAGAACTAAAGCTTTCTTT.

This clonotype was found once. V usage is TRBV19 and J usage is TRBJ2-7, with 7 bases aligning to TRBD2. Germline V lookup: CDR1 LNHDA, CDR2 SQIVND (reference sequence). The CDR3 is 17 residues long. Germline trimming cut 6 bases from V and 0 bases from J; bases unmatched to any gene: 14. The DNA for the CDR3 is TGTGCCAGTAGCTACCGGGGCGGGAGTCATGGCTCCTACGAGCAGTACTTC. Its protein product is CASSYRGGSHGSYEQYF.

In its sample, this clonotype was seen many times. The chain joins TRBV2 to TRBJ2-5, with D possibly TRBD2 on 5 matching bases. The CDR3 is made up of 14 amino acids. V was shortened by 7 bases and J by 2 bases, with 14 bases between the two germline ends. Germline assignment: CDR1 SNHLY and CDR2 FYNNEI. The CDR3 DNA reads as TGTGCCAGCACTTTACGTAGGACTCAAGAGACCCAGTACTTC. It translates to CASTLRRTQETQYF.

Only a few counts were recorded for this clonotype. The chain's CDR3 is CASSEKRRGGQPQHF. Written as DNA, the CDR3 is TGTGCCAGCTCAGAAAAGAGGAGGGGAGGCCAGCCCCAGCATTTT. V and J are TRBV18 and TRBJ1-5; D is possibly TRBD1 (5 bases). Trimming shortened V by 5 bases and J by 7 bases, and 18 bases separated the two germline ends. CDR1 KGHSH and CDR2 LQKENI come from the germline V gene. This CDR3 has 15 amino acids.

This clonotype was detected many times. This chain links TRBV27 with TRBJ2-7; D is perhaps TRBD2 (6 bases). Germline assignment: CDR1 MNHEY and CDR2 SMNVEV (reference sequence). V dropped 4 bases and J dropped 10 bases, with 17 bases sitting between them. The CDR3 loop spans 13 amino acids. CDR3 sequence reads: CASSSAGLVGQYF. For the CDR3, the DNA is TGTGCCAGCAGTTCGGCGGGACTGGTGGGCCAGTACTTC.

This clonotype has just a few counts. The rearrangement joins TRBV12-3 or TRBV12-4 to TRBJ2-1, with 9 bases that match TRBD1. This CDR3 has 14 amino acids. Trimming removed 5 bases from V and 8 bases from J; junction bases left unmatched: 7. The DNA for the CDR3 is TGTGCCAGCAGTGGACAGGGGATCGTCTATGAGCAGTTCTTC. This codes for CASSGQGIVYEQFF.

At least ten counts were recorded for this clonotype. This chain connects TRBV7-2 to TRBJ2-7, with TRBD2 matching 7 bases. The CDR3 consists of 14 residues. The germline CDR1 and CDR2 sequences are SGHTA and FQGNSA. The junction had 5 bases not matched to a gene; V was cut back by 5 bases and J by 1 base. The CDR3 protein is CASSRSGASYEQYF. The CDR3 coding sequence is TGTGCCAGCAGCCGCAGCGGGGCTTCCTACGAGCAGTACTTC.

This clonotype was counted many times. J is TRBJ2-7 and V is TRBV27; TRBD2 matches at 8 bases. The V gene's germline CDR1 is MNHEY and CDR2 SMNVEV (reference sequence). Unmatched junction bases numbered 8, after V lost 6 bases and J lost 4 bases. CDR3 length: 14 residues. CDR3 loop: CASSWVAGRYEQYF. The CDR3 DNA reads as TGTGCCAGCAGCTGGGTAGCGGGGCGTTACGAGCAGTACTTC.

This clonotype was seen once. The chain uses TRBV7-9 and TRBJ1-2; 9 bases are shared with TRBD1. CDR3 length: 14 residues. Germline loops: CDR1 SEHNR, CDR2 FQNEAQ (reference sequence). V trimming: 5 bases; J trimming: 8 bases; junction bases outside the gene matches: 9. DNA of the CDR3: TGTGCCAGCAGCCGCGAGGACAGGGGATCCGGCTACACCTTC. Its translation is CASSREDRGSGYTF.

This clonotype has a count of ten or more. The rearrangement uses TRBV6-2 or TRBV6-3 and TRBJ1-5; unclear D gene. The length of the CDR3 is 18 residues. The V gene lost 0 bases and the J gene lost 3 bases, with 18 bases spanning the gap. Germline V gene sequence: CDR1 MNHEY, CDR2 SVGEGT. Written as DNA, the CDR3 is TGTGCCAGCAGTTACTCGAGTGCAGGTGATTGGGACAATCAGCCCCAGCATTTT. Translating it yields CASSYSSAGDWDNQPQHF.

The chain combines TRBV6-1 with TRBJ1-5; tentative D call: TRBD1 (6 bases). Germline-derived CDR1 and CDR2 are MNHNS and SASEGT. The CDR3 has 12 amino acids. V was pared by 2 bases and J by 11 bases, with 10 bases between. The CDR3 here is CASSERGQSQHF. CDR3 in DNA: TGTGCCAGCAGTGAACGGGGACAATCCCAGCATTTT.

This clonotype was recorded many times. The chain employs TRBV12-3 or TRBV12-4 and TRBJ2-5; D is undetermined. Trimming cost V 1 base and J 4 bases, with 13 bases left between them. The CDR3 runs to 15 residues. The CDR3 protein is CASSLVVRKGETQYF. CDR3 nucleotides: TGTGCCAGCAGTTTAGTCGTCAGGAAAGGAGAGACCCAGTACTTC.

The chain combines TRBV12-3 or TRBV12-4 with TRBJ2-7, with D possibly TRBD1 on 6 matching bases. The CDR3 runs 12 residues. V was shortened by 6 bases and J by 5 bases, with 11 bases between the two germline ends. The CDR3 DNA reads TGTGCCAGCAGCCAGGGGTCCAACGAGCAGTACTTC. Translating gives CASSQGSNEQYF.